The 31 T cell receptor beta chains listed next were all sequenced from one sample in a study of blood T cell repertoires in COVID-19. Measured with immunoSEQ multiplex PCR; TCRdb has only the in-frame clones, and not every one. The table has about 170,000 clones, approximately 87% seen once. The sequenced material came from peripheral blood. These receptors were taken from a young man with active or convalescent COVID-19.

J is TRBJ1-1 and V is TRBV5-1; possibly TRBD1 for D (6 bases). The CDR3 spans 15 residues. Germline-derived CDR1 and CDR2 are SGHRS and YFSETQ. V was trimmed by 5 bases and J by 4 bases, leaving 18 bases between them. Here the CDR3 reads CASRNRELMSTEAFF. The CDR3 DNA follows: TGCGCCAGCAGGAACAGGGAGTTGATGAGCACTGAAGCTTTCTTT.

V is TRBV5-6 and J is TRBJ1-1; D is ambiguous. V was clipped by 0 bases and J by 12 bases, with 12 bases between them. CDR3 length: 12 amino acids. Germline V CDR1 and CDR2: SGHDT, YYEEEE. CDR3 in amino acids: CASSLGGPKPFF. The CDR3 DNA reads as TGTGCCAGCAGCTTGGGCGGGCCAAAACCTTTCTTT.

The chain is built from TRBV7-2 and TRBJ1-2, with a weak D call TRBD1 (6 bases). The CDR3 sequence is 15 residues long. The germline gives CDR1 SGHTA, CDR2 FQGNSA. Trimming took off 4 bases at V and 0 bases at J, with 12 bases between the two ends. As DNA, the CDR3 is TGTGCCAGCAGCTCCCAGGGGTCGACTAACTATGGCTACACCTTC. Protein: CASSSQGSTNYGYTF.

This clone was picked up a small number of times. The chain uses TRBV2 and TRBJ1-6, with a tentative D call TRBD1 (6 bases). Germline-derived CDR1 and CDR2 are SNHLY and FYNNEI. V dropped 5 bases and J dropped 0 bases, with 11 bases sitting between them. This CDR3 has 16 amino acids. CDR3 DNA sequence: TGTGCCAGCAGTTTACAGGGCAGCTCCTATAATTCACCCCTCCACTTT. Amino acid sequence: CASSLQGSSYNSPLHF. Supplemented by reference TRBV2 and TRBJ1-6, the full variable domain reads EPEVTQTPSHQVTQMGQEVILRCVPISNHLYFYWYRQILGQKVEFLVSFYNNEISEKSEIFDDQFSVERPDGSNFTLKIRSTKLEDSAMYFCASSLQGSSYNSPLHFGNGTRLTVT.

This sequence joins TRBV19 and TRBJ2-7, with TRBD2 as a possible D gene (6 bases). This CDR3 is 12 amino acids long. V lost 10 bases and J lost 5, with 15 bases in between. From germline, CDR1 is LNHDA and CDR2 SQIVND (reference sequence). CDR3 nucleotides: TGTGCCACTACGGGGGAGAACCACGAGCAGTACGTC. It translates to CATTGENHEQYV.

The rearrangement joins TRBV3-1 (or the pseudogene TRBV3-2) to TRBJ2-1, with a weak D call TRBD2 (5 bases). The V gene lost 4 bases and the J gene lost 4 bases, with 14 bases spanning the gap. CDR3 length equals 15 residues. CDR1 and CDR2 (germline): LGHDT, YNNKEL (reference sequence). The CDR3 is CASSLGLTIYNEQFF. DNA of the CDR3: TGTGCCAGCAGCCTCGGACTGACTATTTACAATGAGCAGTTCTTC.

The chain recombines TRBV7-6 with TRBJ2-7; D gene ambiguous. Trimming took off 2 bases at V and 0 bases at J, with 8 bases between the two ends. The CDR3 length is 14 residues. Germline V gene sequence: CDR1 SGHVS, CDR2 FNYEAQ. The CDR3 DNA reads as TGTGCCAGCAGCTTATCCCCACTCTCCTACGAGCAGTACTTC. As protein: CASSLSPLSYEQYF.

The CDR3 bases are TGCGCCAGCAGTCGGTTGGGACAGGGGTTTGTGGCTGAAGCTTTCTTT. This translates into CASSRLGQGFVAEAFF. The V call is TRBV4-1, the J call TRBJ1-1, with 10 nucleotides matching TRBD1. The CDR3 runs to 16 residues. V dropped 6 bases and J dropped 6; count of bases not matched to a gene: 13. CDR1 MGHRA and CDR2 YSYEKL come from the germline V gene.

This chain uses TRBV15 with TRBJ1-1; unclear D gene. The CDR3 has 13 residues. Trimming cost V 4 bases and J 1 base, with 7 bases left between them. From germline, CDR1 is LNHNV and CDR2 YYDKDF (reference sequence). CDR3 amino acids: CATSMAPNTEAFF. The CDR3 DNA sequence: TGTGCCACCAGCATGGCCCCGAACACTGAAGCTTTCTTT.

This clone was counted ten times or more. The chain uses TRBV24-1 and TRBJ2-2, with D possibly TRBD2 on 6 matching bases. CDR1 and CDR2 from the germline V gene are KGHDR and SFDVKD. The V end lost 5 bases, the J end lost 1 base, and 13 bases lay between the germline ends. CDR3 length: 16 amino acids. The CDR3 loop reads CATSAVIAVNTGELFF. CDR3 coding DNA: TGTGCCACCAGTGCGGTAATAGCGGTGAACACCGGGGAGCTGTTTTTT.

The rearrangement uses TRBV27 and TRBJ2-3, with 13 bases that match TRBD2. The CDR3 runs 16 residues. CDR1 and CDR2 (germline): MNHEY, SMNVEV (reference sequence). Trimming cost V 4 bases and J 1 base; bases outside gene matches: 2. CDR3 sequence: CASSSGLAGGTDTQYF. The CDR3 coding sequence is TGTGCCAGCAGTTCTGGACTAGCGGGGGGCACAGATACGCAGTATTTT.

The CDR3 nucleotides are TGCGCCAGCAGCCAAGATCTCACAGTCTATGGCTACACCTTC. This encodes CASSQDLTVYGYTF. The chain recombines TRBV4-1 with TRBJ1-2; unclear D gene. V lost 0 bases and J lost 4, with 9 bases in between. The CDR3 spans 14 residues. The germline V gene encodes CDR1 MGHRA and CDR2 YSYEKL.

The chain's CDR3 is CASSATSTGGHEKLFF. CDR3 bases: TGTGCCAGCAGTGCCACTTCGACAGGGGGACATGAAAAACTGTTTTTT. V and J are TRBV6-1 and TRBJ1-4; TRBD1 matches at 9 bases. Germline V gives CDR1 MNHNS, CDR2 SASEGT. The V gene end was trimmed by 4 bases and the J gene end by 6 bases; junction bases not matched to a gene: 9. The CDR3 extends over 16 amino acids.

V gene TRBV6-1 combines with J gene TRBJ2-1, with a possible D match to TRBD1 (5 bases). This CDR3 is built from 15 residues. The germline V and J ends were trimmed by 2 bases and 2 bases, with 10 bases remaining between them. Germline V gene data show CDR1 as MNHNS and CDR2 as SASEGT. CDR3 region: CASSEQPRAYNEQFF. In nucleotides, the CDR3 is TGTGCCAGCAGTGAACAGCCCAGGGCCTACAATGAGCAGTTCTTC.

This sequence joins TRBV19 and TRBJ1-2; D gene ambiguous. V was shortened by 1 base and J by 5 bases, with 17 bases between the two germline ends. CDR1 and CDR2 (germline): LNHDA, SQIVND (reference sequence). The CDR3 covers 16 residues. CDR3 sequence: CASSIGKAGGLYGYTF. In nucleotides, the CDR3 is TGTGCCAGTAGTATAGGAAAGGCAGGAGGACTTTATGGCTACACCTTC.

The gene calls are TRBV9 and TRBJ1-1; D is uncertain. Germline V gene lookup returns CDR1 SGDLS and CDR2 YYNGEE. V shed 3 bases and J shed 1 base, with 10 bases lying between them. This CDR3 region has 14 residues. The CDR3 bases are TGTGCCAGCAGCGATGAGACGGGGAACACTGAAGCTTTCTTT. This translates into CASSDETGNTEAFF. Together with reference TRBV9 and TRBJ1-1, the CDR3 gives the full variable domain: DSGVTQTPKHLITATGQRVTLRCSPRSGDLSVYWYQQSLDQGLQFLIQYYNGEERAKGNILERFSAQQFPDLHSELNLSSLELGDSALYFCASSDETGNTEAFFGQGTRLTVV.

The chain employs TRBV5-4 and TRBJ1-2; D gene uncertain. The length of the CDR3 is 13 residues. V lost 4 bases and J 3 bases, leaving 10 bases between the germline ends. Germline V CDR1 and CDR2: SGHNT, YYREEE (reference sequence). CDR3 bases: TGTGCCAGCAGCCTCAGGTCTTACTATGGCTACACCTTC. Translated: CASSLRSYYGYTF.

The rearrangement uses TRBV3-1 (or the pseudogene TRBV3-2) and TRBJ1-2; D unresolved. Germline V lookup: CDR1 LGHDT, CDR2 YNNKEL (reference sequence). Trimming pared 3 bases from V and 4 bases from J, leaving 9 bases between. The CDR3 consists of 13 residues. The CDR3 nucleotides read TGTGCCAGCAGCCAGGCGGTATTCTATGGCTACACCTTC. This gives the protein CASSQAVFYGYTF.

The chain is built from TRBV7-2 and TRBJ2-3; D unresolved. Looked up from germline, CDR1 is SGHTA and CDR2 is FQGNSA. V was shortened by 5 bases and J by 6 bases, with 15 bases between the two germline ends. The CDR3 consists of 14 residues. The CDR3, as DNA: TGTGCCAGCAGCCCCGTCCGAACCAGTGATACGCAGTATTTT. Its translation: CASSPVRTSDTQYF.

This clone was recorded only once. V gene TRBV6-2 or TRBV6-3 combines with J gene TRBJ1-1, with 11 bases identical to TRBD1. This CDR3 contains 16 residues. Per germline, CDR1 MNHEY and CDR2 SVGEGT. V dropped 4 bases and J dropped 0; count of bases not matched to a gene: 4. The CDR3 bases are TGTGCCAGCAGTTCGGACAGGGGGCCTCTGAACACTGAAGCTTTCTTT. This encodes CASSSDRGPLNTEAFF.

V gene TRBV6-6 combines with J gene TRBJ1-5; possible D gene TRBD1, 5 bases. Per germline, CDR1 MNHNY and CDR2 SVGAGI (reference sequence). V was clipped by 6 bases and J by 5 bases, with 14 bases between them. CDR3 length: 14 residues. The CDR3 sequence: CASRQTVQHQPQHF. CDR3 coding DNA: TGTGCCAGCAGGCAGACAGTGCAACATCAGCCCCAGCATTTT.

V is TRBV6-5 and J is TRBJ1-3; TRBD1 matches 8 bases. CDR1 is MNHEY, CDR2 SVGAGI, per germline. The J segment lost 10 bases and the V segment lost 5 bases, leaving 4 bases of the junction unmatched. CDR3 length: 12 residues. CDR3 coding DNA: TGTGCCAGCAGTACCCGACAGGGGACCATATATTTT. Its translation: CASSTRQGTIYF.

The CDR3 protein is CASSYVGAGNTEAFF. In DNA, the CDR3 is TGTGCCAGCAGCTACGTCGGCGCGGGGAACACTGAAGCTTTCTTT. V and J are TRBV7-2 and TRBJ1-1; D gene unclear. The germline V gene has CDR1 SGHTA and CDR2 FQGNSA. The CDR3 loop spans 15 amino acids. Trimming removed 4 bases from V and 1 base from J, with 13 bases in between.

The V call is TRBV10-1, the J call TRBJ2-1; D unresolved. The CDR3 has 13 amino acids. The V gene's germline CDR1 is WNHNN and CDR2 SYGVQD (reference sequence). V was clipped by 2 bases and J by 3 bases, with 5 bases between them. CDR3 sequence (DNA): TGCGCCAGCAGTGAGCAAAACTACAATGAGCAGTTCTTC. Amino acid sequence: CASSEQNYNEQFF.

The rearrangement joins TRBV30 to TRBJ1-5; D is possibly TRBD1 (5 bases). The germline V gene has CDR1 GTSNPN and CDR2 SVGIG (reference sequence). The CDR3 is 14 amino acids. Trimming took off 0 bases at V and 3 bases at J, with 9 bases between the two ends. The CDR3 region has the DNA TGTGCCTGGAGTGTAGGGGAACCCAATCAGCCCCAGCATTTT. This sequence encodes CAWSVGEPNQPQHF.

V usage is TRBV5-4 and J usage is TRBJ2-3; perhaps TRBD2 as D (5 bases). The germline gives CDR1 SGHNT, CDR2 YYREEE (reference sequence). Trimming removed 0 bases at V and 2 bases at J, with 16 bases between. This CDR3 spans 17 amino acids. This CDR3 reads CASSLESTGLFTDTQYF. CDR3 sequence (DNA): TGTGCCAGCAGCTTGGAATCAACGGGATTATTCACAGATACGCAGTATTTT.

This sequence joins TRBV27 and TRBJ2-2; no clear D. Germline V gene sequence: CDR1 MNHEY, CDR2 SMNVEV (reference sequence). The CDR3 loop spans 12 amino acids. V was clipped by 6 bases and J by 1 base, with 3 bases between them. The CDR3 bases are TGTGCCAGCAGCTGGAACACCGGGGAGCTGTTTTTT. Encoded protein: CASSWNTGELFF.

The rearrangement joins TRBV6-6 to TRBJ1-4; a possible D gene is TRBD1 (5 bases). Looked up from germline, CDR1 is MNHNY and CDR2 is SVGAGI (reference sequence). The CDR3 is made up of 13 amino acids. Trimming left V 6 bases short and J 10 bases short, with 15 bases between. The CDR3, as DNA: TGTGCCAGCAGGGACCCCGGCGGGGGAAAACTGTTTTTT. This translates into CASRDPGGGKLFF.

This clone was seen just once. The chain is built from TRBV2 and TRBJ1-5; D gene ambiguous. Trimming left V 2 bases short and J 3 bases short, with 11 bases between. The CDR3 sequence is 15 residues long. Germline lookup yields CDR1 SNHLY and CDR2 FYNNEI. The CDR3 is CASSEQGLANQPQHF. CDR3 DNA sequence: TGTGCCAGCAGTGAACAAGGATTAGCCAATCAGCCCCAGCATTTT.

The chain recombines TRBV2 with TRBJ2-2; weak D call: TRBD2 (5 bases). From germline, CDR1 is SNHLY and CDR2 FYNNEI. With 4 bases removed from V and 6 bases from J, the gap between germline ends came to 6 bases. This CDR3 region has 12 residues. CDR3 bases: TGTGCCAGCAGTGTCGGGGCCGGGGAGCTGTTTTTT. This translates into CASSVGAGELFF.

This clone was observed a single time. The genes are TRBV5-4 and TRBJ2-1; D is perhaps TRBD2 (6 bases). Germline V CDR1 and CDR2: SGHNT, YYREEE (reference sequence). Trimming pared 2 bases from V and 0 bases from J, leaving 15 bases between. The CDR3 spans 17 residues. The CDR3 nucleotides are TGTGCCAGCAGCTTCGGTGGTATAGCGGCCTCCTACAATGAGCAGTTCTTC. Translating gives CASSFGGIAASYNEQFF.